This TCR beta chain was recovered during a study of glioma-infiltrating T cells after dendritic cell vaccination. The assay was immunoSEQ multiplex PCR, and TCRdb's table has in-frame clones only and misses some. The sample has approximately 93,000 clones, about 85% seen once; the top ten hold under 8.5%. Germline loops: CDR1 SEHNR, CDR2 FQNEAQ (reference sequence). Trimming removed 2 bases at V and 5 bases at J, with 9 bases between. This CDR3 spans 13 amino acids. Study-wide findings and caveats: Longer survival after dendritic cell vaccination followed higher pretreatment TIL content.

Notes on this clone: Its antigen is unidentified.

The sample's time point: after dendritic cell vaccination, including at tumor progression/relapse. The input for sequencing was blood, taken after dendritic cell vaccination. This TCR derives from a human donor with glioblastoma. This chain links TRBV7-9 with TRBJ1-2; D ambiguous. This chain's CDR3 is CASSLQTTYGYTF. The CDR3 bases are TGTGCCAGCAGCTTACAGACTACTTATGGCTACACCTTC.